The rows below give T cell receptor beta chains drawn from one sample of a study of blood T cell repertoires in COVID-19. The repertoire was sequenced with immunoSEQ multiplex PCR; TCRdb's copy has only in-frame clones and lacks some. There are approximately 32,000 clones in the sample; around 86% occur only once, and more than 13% lies in the top ten. Sequencing input: peripheral blood. The receptors derive from a man between 60 and 75 years old with active COVID-19. CDR3s include the opening cysteine and the closing phenylalanine or tryptophan. Fields, in order: J gene, D gene, clone size, V gene, CDR3 protein, CDR3 DNA. The D gene is left open where the match is weak. Only part of the rows carry a size: once, few, many, or a class if the clone is expanded.

TRBJ2-3	TRBD2	NA	TRBV7-2	CASSTRLAADTQYF	TGTGCCAGCAGCACGCGACTAGCCGCAGATACGCAGTATTTT
TRBJ2-1	TRBD2	NA	TRBV2	CASSPGGGYNEQFF	TGTGCCAGCAGTCCCGGCGGGGGTTACAATGAGCAGTTCTTC
TRBJ2-2	TRBD1	few	TRBV6-2/TRBV6-3	CASSYSIGAGGTGELFF	TGTGCCAGCAGTTACTCGATTGGAGCAGGGGGCACCGGGGAGCTGTTTTTT
TRBJ2-7	TRBD1	NA	TRBV29-1	CSVGGQGAWEQYF	TGCAGCGTCGGGGGACAGGGGGCCTGGGAGCAGTACTTC
TRBJ1-2	TRBD1	NA	TRBV4-3	CASRGLGTGDGYTF	TGCGCCAGCAGAGGCTTGGGGACAGGGGACGGCTACACCTTC
TRBJ2-2	TRBD1	NA	TRBV4-1	CASSQAGTGDTGELFF	TGCGCCAGCAGCCAGGCTGGGACAGGAGACACCGGGGAGCTGTTTTTT
TRBJ2-1	TRBD1	NA	TRBV2	CASSVRDRALSSYNEQFF	TGTGCCAGCAGTGTCCGGGACAGGGCGCTAAGCTCCTACAATGAGCAGTTCTTC
TRBJ2-7	NA	NA	TRBV29-1	CSVEGRGGAEQYF	TGCAGCGTTGAAGGAAGGGGGGGCGCCGAGCAGTACTTC
TRBJ1-2	NA	NA	TRBV6-1	CASSEVGRPKYGYTF	TGTGCCAGCAGTGAAGTGGGCAGGCCCAAGTATGGCTACACCTTC
TRBJ2-3	TRBD2	NA	TRBV9	CASSVGGLAGVTDTQYF	TGTGCCAGCAGCGTAGGGGGACTAGCGGGGGTCACAGATACGCAGTATTTT
TRBJ2-1	TRBD1	NA	TRBV6-2/TRBV6-3	CASSYTGQGPKFF	TGTGCCAGCAGTTACACGGGACAGGGACCAAAGTTCTTC
TRBJ2-1	NA	NA	TRBV30	CAWSTGSSYNEQFF	TGTGCCTGGAGCACAGGGAGCTCCTACAATGAGCAGTTCTTC
TRBJ2-7	TRBD2	few	TRBV4-2	CASSQEGRGAFSYEQYF	TGTGCCAGCAGCCAAGAAGGGCGGGGGGCCTTCTCCTACGAGCAGTACTTC